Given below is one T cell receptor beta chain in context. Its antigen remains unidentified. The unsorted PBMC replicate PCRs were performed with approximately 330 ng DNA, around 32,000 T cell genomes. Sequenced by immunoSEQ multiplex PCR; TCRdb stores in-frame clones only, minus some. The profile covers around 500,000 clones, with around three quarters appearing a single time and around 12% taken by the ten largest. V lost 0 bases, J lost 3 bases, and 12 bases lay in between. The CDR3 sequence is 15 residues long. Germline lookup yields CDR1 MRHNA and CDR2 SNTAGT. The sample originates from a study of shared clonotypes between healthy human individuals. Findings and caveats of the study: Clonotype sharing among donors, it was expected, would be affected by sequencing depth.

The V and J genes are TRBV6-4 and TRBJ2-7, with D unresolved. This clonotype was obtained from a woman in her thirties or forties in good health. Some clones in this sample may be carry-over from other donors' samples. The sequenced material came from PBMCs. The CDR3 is CASSDSWPTLYEQYF. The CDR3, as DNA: TGTGCCAGCAGTGACTCCTGGCCAACGCTCTACGAGCAGTACTTC.